This T cell receptor beta chain was retrieved from a study of PD-L1 blockade in urothelial cancer. Data came from immunoSEQ multiplex PCR; TCRdb stores just in-frame clones and leaves some out. The repertoire includes around 100,000 clones, 70% to 85% of them detected once, and 2% to 3% sits in the top ten. Trimming removed 1 base from V and 4 bases from J, with 10 bases in between. The germline CDR1 and CDR2 sequences are SEHNR and FQNEAQ (reference sequence). The CDR3 extends over 15 amino acids. The chain combines TRBV7-9 with TRBJ1-4; D call uncertain. This receptor was obtained from a man aged 50-59 years with urothelial cancer. This material consisted of PBMCs, taken around atezolizumab (anti-PD-L1) treatment. This CDR3 reads CASSLGGGNNEKLFF. The CDR3 nucleotides read TGTGCCAGCAGCTTAGGGGGAGGAAATAATGAAAAACTGTTTTTT.